The rows below give T cell receptor beta chains drawn from one sample of a study of blood T cells in healthy people across ages. MiXCR, run by TCRdb on the 5' RACE reads, gives a single entry per CDR3 protein. The sample records around 1,000,000 distinct CDR3 sequences, about 25% being singletons. The sample was also linked to a second study, of T cells of mothers and their children.

What was sequenced was blood. These receptor sequences come from a girl aged 2-10 years in good health. CDR3s include the opening cysteine and the closing phenylalanine or tryptophan. Each record gives: J gene, V gene, clone size, D gene, CDR3 protein, CDR3 DNA. The D gene is left open where the match is weak. Clone size is not always given. Where it is, it says once, few, many or a class for expanded clones.

J gene: TRBJ2-4
V gene: TRBV2
clone size: few
D gene: TRBD1
CDR3 protein: CASLGQTNIQYF
CDR3 DNA: TGTGCCAGCCTGGGACAGACAAACATTCAGTACTTC

J gene: TRBJ2-1
V gene: TRBV28
clone size: -
D gene: TRBD1
CDR3 protein: CASSPDRGGLEQFF
CDR3 DNA: TGTGCCAGCAGCCCAGACAGGGGGGGCTTGGAGCAGTTCTTC

J gene: TRBJ2-7
V gene: TRBV11-1
clone size: -
D gene: -
CDR3 protein: CASSSHTGSTYEQYF
CDR3 DNA: TGTGCCAGCAGCTCACATACAGGGTCGACCTACGAGCAGTACTTC

J gene: TRBJ2-3
V gene: TRBV20-1
clone size: few
D gene: TRBD1
CDR3 protein: CSARDPDRTSTDTQYF
CDR3 DNA: TGCAGTGCTAGAGATCCGGACAGGACGAGCACAGATACGCAGTATTTT

J gene: TRBJ2-5
V gene: TRBV7-9
clone size: -
D gene: TRBD2
CDR3 protein: CASSFLGGSETQYF
CDR3 DNA: TGTGCCAGCAGCTTCCTCGGGGGGTCAGAGACCCAGTACTTC

J gene: TRBJ2-3
V gene: TRBV20-1
clone size: -
D gene: TRBD1
CDR3 protein: CSARNTFRDRGDTQYF
CDR3 DNA: TGCAGTGCTAGAAATACCTTCCGGGACAGGGGAGATACGCAGTATTTT

J gene: TRBJ2-1
V gene: TRBV5-1
clone size: -
D gene: -
CDR3 protein: CASSSDKVHEQFF
CDR3 DNA: TGCGCCAGCAGCTCCGACAAGGTCCATGAGCAGTTCTTC

J gene: TRBJ2-3
V gene: TRBV11-2
clone size: -
D gene: TRBD2
CDR3 protein: CASREISGGPTDTQYF
CDR3 DNA: TGTGCCAGCAGGGAGATTAGCGGGGGCCCCACAGATACGCAGTATTTT

J gene: TRBJ2-7
V gene: TRBV12-3/TRBV12-4
clone size: -
D gene: -
CDR3 protein: CASSPHGRIYEQYF
CDR3 DNA: TGTGCCAGCAGTCCCCACGGAAGGATCTACGAGCAGTACTTC

J gene: TRBJ1-2
V gene: TRBV6-2/TRBV6-3
clone size: -
D gene: -
CDR3 protein: CASSPTDSYGYTF
CDR3 DNA: TGTGCCAGCAGTCCCACAGATAGCTATGGCTACACCTTC

J gene: TRBJ2-1
V gene: TRBV24-1
clone size: -
D gene: TRBD2
CDR3 protein: CATSEGSGGLNNEQFF
CDR3 DNA: TGTGCCACCAGTGAAGGGTCGGGGGGACTGAACAATGAGCAGTTCTTC

J gene: TRBJ2-4
V gene: TRBV4-2
clone size: few
D gene: -
CDR3 protein: CASSQDGLGIAKTIQYF
CDR3 DNA: TGTGCCAGCAGCCAAGATGGGTTGGGAATAGCCAAAACCATTCAGTACTTC

J gene: TRBJ2-1
V gene: TRBV10-3
clone size: -
D gene: -
CDR3 protein: CAISESIPSNEQFF
CDR3 DNA: TGTGCCATCAGTGAGTCGATTCCCTCAAATGAGCAGTTCTTC

J gene: TRBJ2-6
V gene: TRBV7-9
clone size: -
D gene: TRBD2
CDR3 protein: CASSGLGEGSGANVLTF
CDR3 DNA: TGTGCCAGCAGCGGTCTTGGGGAGGGCTCTGGGGCCAACGTCCTGACTTTC

J gene: TRBJ2-7
V gene: TRBV5-1
clone size: once
D gene: -
CDR3 protein: CASRAGVREQYF
CDR3 DNA: TGCGCCAGCAGGGCAGGGGTACGCGAGCAGTACTTC

J gene: TRBJ2-1
V gene: TRBV5-1
clone size: -
D gene: -
CDR3 protein: CASSLFGGSTYNEQFF
CDR3 DNA: TGCGCCAGCAGCTTGTTTGGTGGCTCTACCTACAATGAGCAGTTCTTC

J gene: TRBJ2-4
V gene: TRBV4-3
clone size: -
D gene: TRBD2
CDR3 protein: CASSQDLTSGLMVQYF
CDR3 DNA: TGCGCCAGCAGCCAAGATCTGACTAGCGGTTTGATGGTTCAGTACTTC

J gene: TRBJ2-7
V gene: TRBV9
clone size: -
D gene: -
CDR3 protein: CASSLTGVPYYEQYF
CDR3 DNA: TGTGCCAGCAGCCTTACTGGGGTCCCTTACTACGAGCAGTACTTC

J gene: TRBJ2-5
V gene: TRBV20-1
clone size: -
D gene: TRBD2
CDR3 protein: CSARDQAGGLQETQYF
CDR3 DNA: TGCAGTGCTAGAGATCAAGCGGGGGGGCTTCAAGAGACCCAGTACTTC

J gene: TRBJ2-7
V gene: TRBV5-1
clone size: -
D gene: -
CDR3 protein: CASTGLNSYEQYF
CDR3 DNA: TGCGCCAGTACGGGTCTCAACTCCTACGAGCAGTACTTC

J gene: TRBJ2-7
V gene: TRBV5-6
clone size: few
D gene: TRBD1
CDR3 protein: CASSRTGGGNSKYF
CDR3 DNA: TGTGCCAGCAGCCGCACAGGGGGCGGGAATTCTAAGTACTTC

J gene: TRBJ2-5
V gene: TRBV27
clone size: -
D gene: -
CDR3 protein: CASSVLDRRETQYF
CDR3 DNA: TGTGCCAGCAGTGTCTTGGATAGGAGAGAGACCCAGTACTTC

J gene: TRBJ2-7
V gene: TRBV7-9
clone size: few
D gene: TRBD2
CDR3 protein: CASSRGLAGVRSYEQYF
CDR3 DNA: TGTGCCAGCAGCAGGGGACTAGCGGGAGTTCGTAGTTACGAGCAGTACTTC

J gene: TRBJ2-7
V gene: TRBV28
clone size: -
D gene: TRBD1
CDR3 protein: CASSFGQGAREQYF
CDR3 DNA: TGTGCCAGCAGTTTCGGACAGGGGGCGAGGGAGCAGTACTTC

J gene: TRBJ2-1
V gene: TRBV27
clone size: few
D gene: -
CDR3 protein: CATQAAATYNEQFF
CDR3 DNA: TGTGCCACCCAGGCAGCGGCAACCTACAATGAGCAGTTCTTC

J gene: TRBJ1-4
V gene: TRBV5-1
clone size: -
D gene: -
CDR3 protein: CASSLRGGWDEKLFF
CDR3 DNA: TGCGCCAGCAGCTTGCGTGGAGGTTGGGATGAAAAACTGTTTTTT

J gene: TRBJ1-3
V gene: TRBV9
clone size: -
D gene: -
CDR3 protein: CASSVGDGGNTIYF
CDR3 DNA: TGTGCCAGCAGCGTGGGGGATGGTGGAAACACCATATATTTT

J gene: TRBJ2-7
V gene: TRBV6-5
clone size: few
D gene: TRBD1
CDR3 protein: CASSYETGGLYEQYF
CDR3 DNA: TGTGCCAGCAGTTACGAGACAGGGGGCTTGTACGAGCAGTACTTC

J gene: TRBJ2-1
V gene: TRBV6-5
clone size: few
D gene: -
CDR3 protein: CASSPTINEQFF
CDR3 DNA: TGTGCCAGCAGTCCTACCATCAATGAGCAGTTCTTC

J gene: TRBJ1-4
V gene: TRBV28
clone size: -
D gene: -
CDR3 protein: CASSFYENEKLFF
CDR3 DNA: TGTGCCAGCAGTTTCTACGAGAATGAAAAACTGTTTTTT